This entry concerns a single TCR beta chain. Sequencing was performed with immunoSEQ multiplex PCR; in TCRdb, only in-frame clones are kept and a portion is missing. Counted here are approximately 250,000 clones, 85% occurring once; the ten biggest clones make up 9.1%. This record comes from a study of blood T cell repertoires in COVID-19. The V gene lost 1 base and the J gene lost 1 base, with 4 bases spanning the gap. CDR3 length: 13 residues. The germline V gene has CDR1 SEHNR and CDR2 FQNEAQ (reference sequence). Specimen: PBMCs or T cells enriched from blood (not recorded which). The chain carries TRBV7-9 and TRBJ1-2, with no clear D. The origin of this receptor is a woman aged 45 to 65 with acute COVID-19. Written as DNA, the CDR3 is TGTGCCAGCAGCTTAGACAGTAACTATGGCTACACCTTC. Translation gives CASSLDSNYGYTF.